Shown below are 14 T cell receptor beta chains from a single sample sequenced in a study of cytomegalovirus exposure and HLA in healthy donors. In the PCR, 60 Vbeta and 13 Jbeta primers were used. Repertoires were generated with immunoSEQ multiplex PCR, while TCRdb's copy carries only in-frame clones and drops some. Here the sample spans approximately 110,000 clones, just under 80% being singletons. The sample consisted of PBMCs. These receptor sequences come from a man between 25 and 39 years old in good health and CMV-seronegative.

This clone was found a few times. This chain links TRBV4-1 with TRBJ1-2; no firm D call. This CDR3 has 14 amino acids. Trimming took 4 bases from V and 2 from J, leaving 11 bases between them. Germline-derived CDR1 and CDR2 are MGHRA and YSYEKL. The CDR3: CASSPPGRNYGYTF. In DNA form, the CDR3 reads TGCGCCAGCAGCCCCCCTGGTAGAAACTATGGCTACACCTTC.

This clone was seen a few times. The chain uses TRBV5-6 and TRBJ2-1; D call uncertain. From germline, CDR1 is SGHDT and CDR2 YYEEEE. This CDR3 has 11 residues. Trimming removed 7 bases at V and 7 bases at J, with 9 bases between. CDR3 amino acids: CASHSGNEQFF. Written as DNA, the CDR3 is TGTGCCAGCCACAGTGGTAATGAGCAGTTCTTC.

The chain combines TRBV5-1 with TRBJ1-5; a weak D match, TRBD1 (6 bases). In germline, CDR1 is SGHRS, CDR2 YFSETQ. The V and J ends lost 3 bases and 7 bases respectively, with 14 bases between them. The length of the CDR3 is 14 residues. Written as DNA, the CDR3 is TGCGCCAGCAGCTCGGAGGGGGGGCGGCAGCCCCAGCATTTT. Encoded protein: CASSSEGGRQPQHF.

This clone was observed a single time. In DNA form, the CDR3 reads TGTGCCAGCAGCAACAGAGCGGGTGAGCAGTTCTTC. Translated: CASSNRAGEQFF. The chain employs TRBV7-2 and TRBJ2-1; the D gene is possibly TRBD2 (6 bases). The V gene's germline CDR1 is SGHTA and CDR2 FQGNSA. V shed 5 bases and J shed 9 bases, with 11 bases lying between them. The CDR3 spans 12 residues.

This clone has just one count. The chain employs TRBV7-6 and TRBJ2-1; D possibly corresponds to TRBD2 (6 bases). CDR3 length equals 15 residues. The V end lost 4 bases, the J end lost 10 bases, and 20 bases lay between the germline ends. Germline CDR1 reads SGHVS; CDR2 reads FNYEAQ. CDR3 nucleotide sequence: TGTGCCAGCAGCTCCGATAGCGGTAGGGGTAGGGAGCAGTTCTTC. This codes for CASSSDSGRGREQFF.

V usage is TRBV6-1 and J usage is TRBJ2-5; 7 nucleotides agree with TRBD2. The CDR3 is 14 amino acids. CDR1 and CDR2 from the germline V gene are MNHNS and SASEGT. After removal of 6 bases from V and 4 bases from J, the junction contained 8 bases not matched to a gene. This CDR3 is CASRERGRGETQYF. The DNA of the CDR3 is TGTGCCAGCAGGGAACGGGGGAGGGGAGAGACCCAGTACTTC.

The chain couples TRBV5-6 to TRBJ1-6; the D gene is possibly TRBD1 (6 bases). Trimming stripped 0 bases from V and 10 bases from J, with 14 bases between. The CDR3 has 15 residues. Germline values: CDR1 SGHDT, CDR2 YYEEEE. DNA of the CDR3: TGTGCCAGCAGCTTGGCGTTGCAGGGGTGGTCACCCCTCCACTTT. Translation: CASSLALQGWSPLHF.

The chain couples TRBV28 to TRBJ2-2; D ambiguous. The V end lost 7 bases, the J end lost 0 bases, and 12 bases lay between the germline ends. Per the germline V gene, CDR1 is MDHEN and CDR2 is SYDVKM. The CDR3 has 15 amino acids. CDR3 nucleotide sequence: TGTGCCAGCACTGGAGTGGAAACGAACACCGGGGAGCTGTTTTTT. Translating gives CASTGVETNTGELFF.

The chain is built from TRBV6-5 and TRBJ2-5, with a possible D match to TRBD1 (5 bases). Germline V gene sequence: CDR1 MNHEY, CDR2 SVGAGI. V lost 3 bases to trimming and J lost 4 bases, with 6 bases between them. This CDR3 contains 12 residues. CDR3 nucleotides: TGTGCCAGCAGTTATCAGGGAGAGACCCAGTACTTC. As protein: CASSYQGETQYF.

This clone was seen a single time. For the CDR3, the DNA is TGTGCCAGCACAGCAGGGGGGTATCAGCCCCAGCATTTT. It yields the protein CASTAGGYQPQHF. The chain links TRBV6-5 to TRBJ1-5, with 7 bases identical to TRBD1. The ends lost 7 bases at V and 5 bases at J; junction bases unmatched: 5. Germline-derived CDR1 and CDR2 are MNHEY and SVGAGI. This CDR3 region has 13 residues.

The chain links TRBV29-1 to TRBJ1-4; D may be TRBD1 (5 bases). The CDR3 contains 13 residues. In germline, CDR1 is SQVTM, CDR2 ANQGSEA. V lost 3 bases and J 7 bases, leaving 12 bases between the germline ends. CDR3 residues: CSVDPQGGEKLFF. In DNA, the CDR3 is TGCAGCGTTGATCCCCAGGGAGGTGAAAAACTGTTTTTT.

This sequence joins TRBV4-3 and TRBJ1-3, with a possible D match to TRBD1 (6 bases). The length of the CDR3 is 15 residues. Germline lookup yields CDR1 LGHNA and CDR2 YSLEER. V was cut by 1 base and J by 3 bases, with 10 bases left in between. The CDR3 nucleotides read TGCGCCAGCAGCCAAGGCAGGGGATATGGAAACACCATATATTTT. The encoded protein is CASSQGRGYGNTIYF.

The sample holds a few counts of this clone. The CDR3 DNA is TGTGCCAGCAGCCAAACAGGGCCGAACACTGAAGCTTTCTTT. Its translation: CASSQTGPNTEAFF. This chain joins TRBV6-5 and TRBJ1-1; maybe TRBD1 (6 bases). Deletions cut 6 bases from V and 1 base from J, with 12 bases between. There are 14 residues in the CDR3. Per germline, CDR1 MNHEY and CDR2 SVGAGI.

V and J are TRBV6-5 and TRBJ2-2; TRBD1 matches 9 bases. V shed 8 bases, J shed 4 bases, and the junction held 5 bases outside the gene matches. The length of the CDR3 is 14 residues. Germline assignment: CDR1 MNHEY and CDR2 SVGAGI. The CDR3 coding sequence is TGTGCCAGCCTGGGGACAGGGAGCACCGGGGAGCTGTTTTTT. The encoded protein is CASLGTGSTGELFF.